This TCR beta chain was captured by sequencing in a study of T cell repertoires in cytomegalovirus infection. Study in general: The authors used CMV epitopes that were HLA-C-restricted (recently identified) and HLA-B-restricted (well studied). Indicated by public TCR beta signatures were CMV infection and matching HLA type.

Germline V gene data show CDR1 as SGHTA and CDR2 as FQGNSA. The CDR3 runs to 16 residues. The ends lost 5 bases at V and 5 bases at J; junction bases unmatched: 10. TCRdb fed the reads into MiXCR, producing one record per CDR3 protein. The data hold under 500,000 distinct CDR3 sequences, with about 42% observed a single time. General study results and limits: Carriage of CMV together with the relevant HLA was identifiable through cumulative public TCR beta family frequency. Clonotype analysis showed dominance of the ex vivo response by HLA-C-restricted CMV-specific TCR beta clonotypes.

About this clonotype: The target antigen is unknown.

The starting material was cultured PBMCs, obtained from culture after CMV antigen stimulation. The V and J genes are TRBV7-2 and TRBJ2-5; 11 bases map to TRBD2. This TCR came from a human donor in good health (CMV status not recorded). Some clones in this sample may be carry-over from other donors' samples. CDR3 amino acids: CASSAALAGGWETQYF. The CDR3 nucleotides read TGTGCCAGCAGCGCCGCCCTAGCGGGAGGTTGGGAGACCCAGTACTTC.